This T cell receptor (beta chain) was observed in a study of blood T cell repertoires in COVID-19. The CDR3 is 15 residues long. Germline CDR1 is KGHDR and CDR2 is SFDVKD. Deletions cut 1 base from V and 4 bases from J, with 11 bases between. Libraries were prepared by immunoSEQ multiplex PCR; TCRdb keeps only in-frame clonotypes and omits some of them. The sample yields 150,000 to 200,000 clones, 88% seen once. Material for sequencing was peripheral blood. This sequence originates from a human donor in a cohort sampled during active COVID-19. The V call is TRBV24-1, the J call TRBJ2-3; D uncertain. The CDR3 spells CATSDFSLAPDTQYF. CDR3 nucleotides: TGTGCCACCAGTGATTTCAGTTTGGCCCCAGATACGCAGTATTTT.